This T cell receptor (beta chain) is drawn from a study of OX40 agonist ivuxolimab in advanced cancers. Background on the study: Ivuxolimab, an antibody that agonizes OX40 (CD134), was administered to the patients. At under 85% male, the cohort had a mean age of approximately 64 years, ranging from roughly 20 to 79. Anti-PD-1, anti-PD-L1 or anti-CTLA-4 therapy given earlier was allowed, and 30% to 45% had some.

Overall study findings and caveats: The mean number of expanded clones was higher in CD8+ T cells than in CD4+.

Of note for this clone: What it binds is unknown.

Profiled with immunoSEQ multiplex PCR; TCRdb holds only in-frame clones, not every one. The repertoire holds tens of thousands of clones, with roughly 93% as singletons. Germline V gene lookup returns CDR1 LNHDA and CDR2 SQIVND (reference sequence). The CDR3 loop spans 15 amino acids. The trim removed 5 bases at V and 2 bases at J, leaving 3 bases unmatched. Sequencing used CD4+ or CD8+ T cells sorted from blood, obtained in a trial of the OX40 agonist ivuxolimab. V and J are TRBV19 and TRBJ2-6; 7 bases line up with TRBD1. This receptor was taken from an adult with an advanced solid tumor such as melanoma, head and neck, liver or kidney cancer. The CDR3 DNA reads TGTGCCAGTAGTGCCCAGGGGGCTGGGGCCAACGTCCTGACTTTC. This encodes CASSAQGAGANVLTF.